This TCR beta chain was sequenced during a study of blood T cell repertoires in COVID-19. Study overall: Both acute and convalescent COVID-19 samples were obtained from the United States, Italy and Spain. The cDNA or gDNA used as material had been derived from T cells, B-cell-depleted T cells, or PBMCs.

Germline V gene sequence: CDR1 SGHTA, CDR2 FQGNSA. Trimming removed 4 bases at V and 0 bases at J, with 10 bases between. The CDR3 covers 15 residues. In the original analysis: Reference gene primer amplification yielded estimated nucleated cell counts. Clones were sequenced by immunoSEQ multiplex PCR, and TCRdb holds only the in-frame ones, with some missing. Clone size and V and J calls were adopted from that table, with D and trimming inferred from the DNA. This table has about 59,000 clones, over 75% appearing once. The receptor was isolated from a man older than 75 with acute or convalescent COVID-19. The sequenced sample was peripheral blood. This chain links TRBV7-2 with TRBJ1-5; D is unclear. CDR3 sequence (DNA): TGTGCCAGCAGCTCACAGAGAGATAGCAATCAGCCCCAGCATTTT. It specifies CASSSQRDSNQPQHF.